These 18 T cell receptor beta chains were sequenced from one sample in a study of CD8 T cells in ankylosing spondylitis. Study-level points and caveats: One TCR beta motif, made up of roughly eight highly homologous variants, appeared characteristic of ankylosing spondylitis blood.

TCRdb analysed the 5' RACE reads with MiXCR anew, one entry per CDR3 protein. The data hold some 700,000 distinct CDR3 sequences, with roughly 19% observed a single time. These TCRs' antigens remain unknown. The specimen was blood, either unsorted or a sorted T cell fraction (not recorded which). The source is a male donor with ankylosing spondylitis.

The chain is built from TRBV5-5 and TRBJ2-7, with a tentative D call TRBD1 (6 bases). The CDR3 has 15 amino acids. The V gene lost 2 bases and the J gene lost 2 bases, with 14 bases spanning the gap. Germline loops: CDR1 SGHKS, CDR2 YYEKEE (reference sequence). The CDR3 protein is CASSFKGTPTYEQYF. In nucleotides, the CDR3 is TGTGCCAGCAGCTTTAAGGGGACACCGACCTACGAGCAGTACTTC. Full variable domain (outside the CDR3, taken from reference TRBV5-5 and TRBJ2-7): DAGVTQSPTHLIKTRGQQVTLRCSPISGHKSVSWYQQVLGQGPQFIFQYYEKEERGRGNFPDRFSARQFPNYSSELNVNALLLGDSALYLCASSFKGTPTYEQYFGPGTRLTVT.

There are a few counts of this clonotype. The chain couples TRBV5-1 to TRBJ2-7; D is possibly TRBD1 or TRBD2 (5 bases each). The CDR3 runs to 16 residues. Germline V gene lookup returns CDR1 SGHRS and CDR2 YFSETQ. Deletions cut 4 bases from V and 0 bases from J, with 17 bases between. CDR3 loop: CASSLNRDRNSYEQYF. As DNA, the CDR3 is TGCGCCAGCAGCCTGAACCGGGACCGAAACTCCTACGAGCAGTACTTC.

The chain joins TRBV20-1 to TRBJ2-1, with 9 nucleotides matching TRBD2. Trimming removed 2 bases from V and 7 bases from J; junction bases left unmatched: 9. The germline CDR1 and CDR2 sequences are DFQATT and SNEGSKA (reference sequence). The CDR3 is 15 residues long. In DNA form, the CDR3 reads TGCAGTGCTAGAACGGCGGGAGGGCCGGGTAATGAGCAGTTCTTC. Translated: CSARTAGGPGNEQFF.

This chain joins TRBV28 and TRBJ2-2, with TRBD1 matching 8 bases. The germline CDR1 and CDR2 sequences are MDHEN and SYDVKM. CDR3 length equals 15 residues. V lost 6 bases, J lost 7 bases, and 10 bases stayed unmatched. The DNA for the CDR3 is TGTGCCAGCAGAAACCCGACAGGGGCCGGCGGGGAGCTGTTTTTT. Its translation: CASRNPTGAGGELFF.

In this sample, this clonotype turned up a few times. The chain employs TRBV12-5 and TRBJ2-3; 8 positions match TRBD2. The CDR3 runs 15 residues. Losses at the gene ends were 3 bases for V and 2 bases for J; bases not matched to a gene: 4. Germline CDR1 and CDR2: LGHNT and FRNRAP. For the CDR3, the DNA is TGTGCTAGTGGTTTAGCGGGGGACTTCACAGATACGCAGTATTTT. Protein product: CASGLAGDFTDTQYF.

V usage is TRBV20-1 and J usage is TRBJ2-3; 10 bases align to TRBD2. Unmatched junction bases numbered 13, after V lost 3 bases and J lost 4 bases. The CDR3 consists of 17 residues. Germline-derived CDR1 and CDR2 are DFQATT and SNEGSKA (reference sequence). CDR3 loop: CSASPRTSGRISDTQYF. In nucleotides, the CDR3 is TGCAGTGCTAGCCCCCGGACTAGCGGCCGAATATCAGATACGCAGTATTTT.

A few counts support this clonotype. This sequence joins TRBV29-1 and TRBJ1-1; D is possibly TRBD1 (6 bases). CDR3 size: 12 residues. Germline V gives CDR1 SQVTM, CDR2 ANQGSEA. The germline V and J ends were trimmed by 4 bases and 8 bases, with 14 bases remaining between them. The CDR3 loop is CSVVQGVQEAFF. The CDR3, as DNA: TGCAGCGTTGTACAGGGCGTTCAGGAAGCTTTCTTT.

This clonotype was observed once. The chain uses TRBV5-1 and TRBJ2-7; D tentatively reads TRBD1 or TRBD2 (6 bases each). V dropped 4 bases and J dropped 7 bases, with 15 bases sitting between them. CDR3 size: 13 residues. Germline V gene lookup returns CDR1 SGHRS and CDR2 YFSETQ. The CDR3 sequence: CASSIGGGQEQYF. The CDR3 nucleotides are TGCGCCAGCAGCATCGGAGGGGGGCAAGAGCAGTACTTC.

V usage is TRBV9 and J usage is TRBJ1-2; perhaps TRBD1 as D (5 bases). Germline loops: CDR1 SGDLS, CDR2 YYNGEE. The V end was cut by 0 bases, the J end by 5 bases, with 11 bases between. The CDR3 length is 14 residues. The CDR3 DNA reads TGTGCCAGCAGCGTAGATTCACAGGTGTATGGCTACACCTTC. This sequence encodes CASSVDSQVYGYTF.

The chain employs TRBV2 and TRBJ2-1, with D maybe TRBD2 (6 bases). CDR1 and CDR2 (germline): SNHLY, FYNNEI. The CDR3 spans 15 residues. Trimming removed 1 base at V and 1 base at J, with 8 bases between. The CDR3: CASSEVGSSYNEQFF. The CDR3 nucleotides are TGTGCCAGCAGTGAAGTCGGGAGTTCCTACAATGAGCAGTTCTTC.

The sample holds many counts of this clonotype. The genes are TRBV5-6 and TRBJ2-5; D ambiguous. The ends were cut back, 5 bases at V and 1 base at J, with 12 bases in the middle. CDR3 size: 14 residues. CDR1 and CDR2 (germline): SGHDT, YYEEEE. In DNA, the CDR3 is TGTGCCAGCAGTTTAGGGCAGCTCCAAGAGACCCAGTACTTC. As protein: CASSLGQLQETQYF.

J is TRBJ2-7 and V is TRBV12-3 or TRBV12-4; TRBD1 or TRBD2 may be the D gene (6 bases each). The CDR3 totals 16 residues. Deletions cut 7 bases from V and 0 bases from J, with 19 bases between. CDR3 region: CASTIGGRESSYEQYF. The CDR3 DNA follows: TGTGCCAGCACCATTGGGGGCCGGGAGAGCTCCTACGAGCAGTACTTC.

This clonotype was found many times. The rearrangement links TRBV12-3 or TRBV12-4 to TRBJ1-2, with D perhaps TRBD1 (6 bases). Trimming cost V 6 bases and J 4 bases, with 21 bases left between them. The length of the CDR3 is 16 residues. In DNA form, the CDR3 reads TGTGCCAGCAGCCGGATTACAGGGAAATCTACCTATGGCTACACCTTC. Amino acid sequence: CASSRITGKSTYGYTF.

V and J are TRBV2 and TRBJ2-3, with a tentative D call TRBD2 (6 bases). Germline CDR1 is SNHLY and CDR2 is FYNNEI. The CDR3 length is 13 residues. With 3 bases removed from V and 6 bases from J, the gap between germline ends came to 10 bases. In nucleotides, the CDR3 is TGTGCCAGCAGTGACGGGGGACCGGATACGCAGTATTTT. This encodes CASSDGGPDTQYF.

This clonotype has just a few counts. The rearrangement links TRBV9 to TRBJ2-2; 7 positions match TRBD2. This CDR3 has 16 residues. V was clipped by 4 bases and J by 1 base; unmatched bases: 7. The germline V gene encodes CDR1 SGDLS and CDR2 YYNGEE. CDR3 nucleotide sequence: TGTGCCAGCAGCCCCCAGGGACTACGGAACACCGGGGAGCTGTTTTTT. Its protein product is CASSPQGLRNTGELFF.

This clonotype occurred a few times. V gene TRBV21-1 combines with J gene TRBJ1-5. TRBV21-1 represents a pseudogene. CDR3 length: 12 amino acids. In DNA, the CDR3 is TGTGCCAGCAGCACCTCCGTTCAGCCCCAGCATTTT. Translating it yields CASSTSVQPQHF.

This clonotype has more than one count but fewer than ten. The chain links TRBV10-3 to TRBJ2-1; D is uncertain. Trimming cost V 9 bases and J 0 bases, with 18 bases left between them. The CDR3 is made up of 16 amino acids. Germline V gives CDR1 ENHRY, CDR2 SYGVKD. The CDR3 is CAILNQTPSSYNEQFF. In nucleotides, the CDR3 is TGTGCCATATTAAACCAGACGCCCAGCTCCTACAATGAGCAGTTCTTC.

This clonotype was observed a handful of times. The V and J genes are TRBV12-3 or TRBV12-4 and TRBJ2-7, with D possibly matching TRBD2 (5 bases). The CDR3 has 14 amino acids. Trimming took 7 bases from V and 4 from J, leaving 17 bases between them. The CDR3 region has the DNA TGTGCCAGCACCCCCTCGGGCCGGGAATACGAGCAGTACTTC. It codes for CASTPSGREYEQYF.